The TCR beta chain described here comes from a study of blood T cell repertoires in COVID-19. Study overall: Sources were T cells, B-cell-depleted T cells, or PBMCs; the material itself was cDNA or gDNA.

The CDR3 spans 17 residues. The germline V gene has CDR1 SGHAT and CDR2 FQNNGV. Trimming at V came to 6 bases and at J to 2 bases, leaving 11 bases not matched to a gene. Seattle patient enrollment occurred during active infection, with longitudinal follow-up thereafter. Original processing notes: Amplifying reference gene primers gave estimates of nucleated cell counts. Produced via immunoSEQ multiplex PCR; TCRdb's table is partial and in-frame only. The V and J calls and clone size were taken over from that table, and D and trimming were inferred from the DNA. The repertoire holds tens of thousands of clones, with less than 95% as singletons.

J is TRBJ2-1 and V is TRBV11-2; 9 nucleotides agree with TRBD2. This clonotype was sampled from a man aged 45 to 65 with COVID-19, enrolled during active disease. Material: peripheral blood. CDR3 amino acids: CASSFLPGLAAYNEQFF. As DNA, the CDR3 is TGTGCCAGCAGTTTCCTTCCGGGACTAGCAGCCTACAATGAGCAGTTCTTC. Full variable domain (missing parts from reference TRBV11-2 and TRBJ2-1): EAGVAQSPRYKIIEKRQSVAFWCNPISGHATLYWYQQILGQGPKLLIQFQNNGVVDDSQLPKDRFSAERLKGVDSTLKIQPAKLEDSAVYLCASSFLPGLAAYNEQFFGPGTRLTVL.